This T cell receptor (beta chain) was profiled in a study of CD8 T cells in Susac syndrome. Study results and caveats: Susac CD8+ clonal expansion peaked in TEMRA cells and active patients. As the study acknowledged, the number of individuals in its TCR sequencing and HLA analysis was relatively small.

When the RNA was reverse transcribed, random hexamers were used with an input of 0.5 to 1 ug. Across 54 Vbeta and 13 Jbeta, TCR beta CDR3 was amplified with immunoSEQ multiplex PCR. Using its own MiXCR run on the immunoSEQ multiplex PCR reads, TCRdb lists one record per CDR3 protein. This sample has about 140,000 distinct CDR3 sequences, with approximately 95% found just once. V gave up 6 bases and J gave up 8 bases, with 22 bases separating them. CDR1 is MDHEN and CDR2 is SYDVKM in the germline V gene. The CDR3 is 15 residues long. Negative isolation was used for CD8+ and CD4+ T cells, and FACS enrichment was applied to TEMRA cells. Comments on this clonotype: Its antigen is unknown.

This clonotype originated in a human donor with Susac syndrome. This chain joins TRBV28 and TRBJ1-2; perhaps TRBD1 as D (5 bases). Sequencing was done on a sample of CD8+ T cells from PBMCs. This CDR3 reads CASRPRGGYVGGYTF. The DNA for the CDR3 is TGTGCCAGCAGACCTAGGGGAGGGTACGTCGGGGGCTACACCTTC.